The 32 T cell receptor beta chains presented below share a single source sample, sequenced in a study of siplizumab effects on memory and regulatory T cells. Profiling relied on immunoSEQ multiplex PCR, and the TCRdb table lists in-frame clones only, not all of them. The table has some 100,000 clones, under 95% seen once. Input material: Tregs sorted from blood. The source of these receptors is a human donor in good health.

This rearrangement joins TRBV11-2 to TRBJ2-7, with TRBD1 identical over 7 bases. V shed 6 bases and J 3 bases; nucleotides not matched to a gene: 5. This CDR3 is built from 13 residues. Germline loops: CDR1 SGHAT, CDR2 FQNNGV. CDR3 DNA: TGTGCCAGCAGACCGACAGGGAACTACGAGCAGTACTTC. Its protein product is CASRPTGNYEQYF. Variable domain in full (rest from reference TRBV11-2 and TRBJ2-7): EAGVAQSPRYKIIEKRQSVAFWCNPISGHATLYWYQQILGQGPKLLIQFQNNGVVDDSQLPKDRFSAERLKGVDSTLKIQPAKLEDSAVYLCASRPTGNYEQYFGPGTRLTVT.

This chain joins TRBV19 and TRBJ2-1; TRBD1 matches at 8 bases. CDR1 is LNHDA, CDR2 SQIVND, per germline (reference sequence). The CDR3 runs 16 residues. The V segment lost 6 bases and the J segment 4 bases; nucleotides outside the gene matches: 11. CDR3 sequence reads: CASRPVQGVTYNEQFF. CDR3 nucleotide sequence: TGTGCCAGTAGGCCTGTACAGGGGGTAACATACAATGAGCAGTTCTTC.

CDR3 loop: CASSIAPDRGTQYF. The DNA for the CDR3 is TGTGCCAGTAGTATAGCGCCTGACAGAGGTACGCAGTATTTT. V usage is TRBV19 and J usage is TRBJ2-3; D possibly corresponds to TRBD1 (5 bases). The V gene lost 1 base and the J gene lost 8 bases, with 13 bases spanning the gap. Germline CDR1 LNHDA, CDR2 SQIVND (reference sequence). The CDR3 extends over 14 amino acids.

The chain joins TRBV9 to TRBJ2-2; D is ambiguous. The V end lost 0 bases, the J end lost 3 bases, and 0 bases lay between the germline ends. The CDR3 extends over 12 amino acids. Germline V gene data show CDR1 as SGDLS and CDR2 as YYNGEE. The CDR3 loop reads CASSVDTGELFF. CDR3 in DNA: TGTGCCAGCAGCGTAGACACCGGGGAGCTGTTTTTT.

The CDR3 coding sequence is TGTGCCTGGAGTTGGCAGACAACCGGGGAGCTGTTTTTT. It encodes CAWSWQTTGELFF. The chain uses TRBV30 and TRBJ2-2; D gene uncertain. Between the trimmed V and J ends, which lost 2 bases and 5 bases, there was a span of 9 bases. Per germline, CDR1 GTSNPN and CDR2 SVGIG (reference sequence). The CDR3 is 13 residues long.

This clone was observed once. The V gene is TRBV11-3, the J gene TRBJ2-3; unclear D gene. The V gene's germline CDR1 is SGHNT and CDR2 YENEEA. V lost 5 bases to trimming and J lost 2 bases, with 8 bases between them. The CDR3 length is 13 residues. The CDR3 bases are TGTGCCAGCAGCACCCGGCTCACAGATACGCAGTATTTT. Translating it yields CASSTRLTDTQYF.

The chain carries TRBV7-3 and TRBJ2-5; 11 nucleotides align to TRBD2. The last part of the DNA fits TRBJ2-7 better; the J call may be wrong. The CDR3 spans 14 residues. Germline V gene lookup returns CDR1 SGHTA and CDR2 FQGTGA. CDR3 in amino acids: CASSIAGGPYEQYF. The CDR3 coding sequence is TGTGCCAGCAGCATAGCGGGAGGGCCCTACGAGCAGTACTTC.

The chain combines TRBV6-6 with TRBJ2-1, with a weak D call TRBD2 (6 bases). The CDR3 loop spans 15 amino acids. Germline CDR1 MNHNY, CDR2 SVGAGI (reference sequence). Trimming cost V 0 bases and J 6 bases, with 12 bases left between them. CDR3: CASSYSSGGINEQFF. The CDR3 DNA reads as TGTGCCAGCAGTTACTCGAGCGGAGGGATCAATGAGCAGTTCTTC.

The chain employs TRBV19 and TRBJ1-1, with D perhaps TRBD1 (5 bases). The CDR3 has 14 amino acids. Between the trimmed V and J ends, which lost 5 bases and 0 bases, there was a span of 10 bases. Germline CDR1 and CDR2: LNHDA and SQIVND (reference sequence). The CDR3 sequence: CASSLAGLNTEAFF. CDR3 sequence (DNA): TGTGCCAGTAGTTTGGCGGGGCTGAACACTGAAGCTTTCTTT.

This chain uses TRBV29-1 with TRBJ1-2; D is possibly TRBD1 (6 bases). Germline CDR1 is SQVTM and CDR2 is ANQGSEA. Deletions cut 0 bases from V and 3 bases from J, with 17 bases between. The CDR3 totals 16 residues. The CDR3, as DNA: TGCAGCGTTGAAGATCGGGGGGGCAGCGGGTACTATGGCTACACCTTC. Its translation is CSVEDRGGSGYYGYTF.

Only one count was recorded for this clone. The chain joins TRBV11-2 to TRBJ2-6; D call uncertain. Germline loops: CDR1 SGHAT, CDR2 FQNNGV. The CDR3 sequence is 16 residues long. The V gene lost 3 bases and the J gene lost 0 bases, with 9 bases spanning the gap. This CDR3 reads CASSFTRASGANVLTF. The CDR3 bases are TGTGCCAGCAGCTTCACAAGGGCCTCTGGGGCCAACGTCCTGACTTTC.

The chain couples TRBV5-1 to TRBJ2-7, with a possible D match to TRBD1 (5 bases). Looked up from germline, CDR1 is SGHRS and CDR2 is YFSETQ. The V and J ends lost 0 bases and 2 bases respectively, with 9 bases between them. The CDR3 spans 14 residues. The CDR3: CASSLAPGTYEQYF. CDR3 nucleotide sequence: TGCGCCAGCAGCTTGGCCCCAGGGACCTACGAGCAGTACTTC.

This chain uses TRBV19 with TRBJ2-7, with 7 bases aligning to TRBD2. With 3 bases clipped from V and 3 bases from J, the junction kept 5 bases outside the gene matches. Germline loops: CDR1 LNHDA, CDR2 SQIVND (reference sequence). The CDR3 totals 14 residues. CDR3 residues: CASSISGAGYEQYF. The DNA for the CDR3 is TGTGCCAGTAGTATCAGCGGGGCAGGCTACGAGCAGTACTTC.

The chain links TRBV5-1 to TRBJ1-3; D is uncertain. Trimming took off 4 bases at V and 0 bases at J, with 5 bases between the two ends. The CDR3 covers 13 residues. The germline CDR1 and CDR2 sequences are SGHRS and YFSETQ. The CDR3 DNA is TGCGCCAGCAGCGCCAGCTCTGGAAACACCATATATTTT. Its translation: CASSASSGNTIYF.

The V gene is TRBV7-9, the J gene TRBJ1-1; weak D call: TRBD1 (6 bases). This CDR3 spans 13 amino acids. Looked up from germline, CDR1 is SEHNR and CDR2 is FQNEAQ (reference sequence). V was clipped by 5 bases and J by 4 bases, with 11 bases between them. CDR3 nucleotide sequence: TGTGCCAGCAGCCGTGAAGGGGGCACTGAAGCTTTCTTT. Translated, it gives CASSREGGTEAFF.

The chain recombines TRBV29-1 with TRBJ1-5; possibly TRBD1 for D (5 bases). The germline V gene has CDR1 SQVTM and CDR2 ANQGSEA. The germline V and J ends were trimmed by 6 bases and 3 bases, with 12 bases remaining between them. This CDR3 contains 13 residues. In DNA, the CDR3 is TGCAGCGTAAGTCAGGGAAACAATCAGCCCCAGCATTTT. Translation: CSVSQGNNQPQHF.

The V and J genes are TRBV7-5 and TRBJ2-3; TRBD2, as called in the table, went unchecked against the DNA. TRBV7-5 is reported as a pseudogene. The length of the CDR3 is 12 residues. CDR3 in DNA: TGTGCCAGAAGCTTATGCGGAGATACGCAGTATTTT. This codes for CARSLCGDTQYF.

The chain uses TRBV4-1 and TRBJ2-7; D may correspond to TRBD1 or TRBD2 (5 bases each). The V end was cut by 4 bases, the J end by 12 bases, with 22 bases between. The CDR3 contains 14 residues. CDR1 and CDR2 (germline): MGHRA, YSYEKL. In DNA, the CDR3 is TGCGCCAGCAGCCCAGAGTATCGGGACCGGGTTGGGTACTTC. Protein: CASSPEYRDRVGYF.

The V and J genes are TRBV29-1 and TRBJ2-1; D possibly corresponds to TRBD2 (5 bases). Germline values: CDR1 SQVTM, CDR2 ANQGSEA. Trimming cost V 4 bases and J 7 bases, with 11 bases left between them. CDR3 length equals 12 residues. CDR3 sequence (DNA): TGCAGCGTTGGAACCCGAGGGAATGAGCAGTTCTTC. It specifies CSVGTRGNEQFF.

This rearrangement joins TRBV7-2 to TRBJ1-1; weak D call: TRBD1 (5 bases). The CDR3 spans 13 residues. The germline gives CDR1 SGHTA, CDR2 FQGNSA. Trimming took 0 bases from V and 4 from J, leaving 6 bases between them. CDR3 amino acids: CASSLAQGTEAFF. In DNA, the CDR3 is TGTGCCAGCAGCTTAGCCCAGGGCACTGAAGCTTTCTTT.

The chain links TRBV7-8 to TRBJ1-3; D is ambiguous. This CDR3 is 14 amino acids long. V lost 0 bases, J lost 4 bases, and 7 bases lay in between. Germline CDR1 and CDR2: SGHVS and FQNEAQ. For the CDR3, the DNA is TGTGCCAGCAGCTTAGCGGTAACCGGAAACACCATATATTTT. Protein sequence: CASSLAVTGNTIYF.

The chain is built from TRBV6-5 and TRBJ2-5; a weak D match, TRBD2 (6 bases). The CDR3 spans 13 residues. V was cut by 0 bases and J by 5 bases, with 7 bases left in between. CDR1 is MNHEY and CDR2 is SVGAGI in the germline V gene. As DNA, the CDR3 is TGTGCCAGCAGTTACTCGGGACTGGAGACCCAGTACTTC. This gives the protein CASSYSGLETQYF.

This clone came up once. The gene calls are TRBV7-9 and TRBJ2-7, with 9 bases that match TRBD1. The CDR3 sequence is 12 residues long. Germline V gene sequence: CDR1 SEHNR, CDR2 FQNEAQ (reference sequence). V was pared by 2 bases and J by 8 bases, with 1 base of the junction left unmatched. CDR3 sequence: CASSLTGGQQYF. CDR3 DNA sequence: TGTGCCAGCAGCTTAACAGGGGGCCAGCAGTACTTC.

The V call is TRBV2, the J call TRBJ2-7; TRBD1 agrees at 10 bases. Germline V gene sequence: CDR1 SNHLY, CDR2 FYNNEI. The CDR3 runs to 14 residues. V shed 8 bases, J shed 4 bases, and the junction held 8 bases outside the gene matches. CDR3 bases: TGTGCCAGCTGGACCGGGACAGGGGTTTACGAGCAGTACTTC. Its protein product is CASWTGTGVYEQYF. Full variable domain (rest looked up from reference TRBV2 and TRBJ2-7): EPEVTQTPSHQVTQMGQEVILRCVPISNHLYFYWYRQILGQKVEFLVSFYNNEISEKSEIFDDQFSVERPDGSNFTLKIRSTKLEDSAMYFCASWTGTGVYEQYFGPGTRLTVT.

CDR3 in amino acids: CASSSLYNEQFF. DNA of the CDR3: TGCGCCAGCAGCTCTCTGTACAATGAGCAGTTCTTC. The chain has TRBV5-1 and TRBJ2-1; unclear D gene. Trimming took off 3 bases at V and 4 bases at J, with 5 bases between the two ends. CDR1 and CDR2 from the germline V gene are SGHRS and YFSETQ. The CDR3 has 12 amino acids.

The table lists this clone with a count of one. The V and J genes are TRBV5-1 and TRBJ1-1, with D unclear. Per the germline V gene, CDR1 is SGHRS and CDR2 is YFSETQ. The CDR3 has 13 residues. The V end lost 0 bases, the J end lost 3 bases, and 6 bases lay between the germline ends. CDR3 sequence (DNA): TGCGCCAGCAGCTTGGCCTCTGACACTGAAGCTTTCTTT. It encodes CASSLASDTEAFF.

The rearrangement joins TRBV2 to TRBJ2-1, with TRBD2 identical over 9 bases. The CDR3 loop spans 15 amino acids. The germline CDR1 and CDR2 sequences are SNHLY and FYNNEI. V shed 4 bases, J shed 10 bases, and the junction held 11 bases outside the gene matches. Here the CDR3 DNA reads TGTGCCAGCAGTGCCGGTACTAGCGGGCCCCAGGAGCAGTTCTTC. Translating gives CASSAGTSGPQEQFF.

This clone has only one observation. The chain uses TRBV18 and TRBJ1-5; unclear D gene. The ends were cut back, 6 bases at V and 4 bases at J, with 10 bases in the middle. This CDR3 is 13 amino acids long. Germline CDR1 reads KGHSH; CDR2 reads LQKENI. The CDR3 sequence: CASSTGENQPQHF. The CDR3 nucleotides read TGTGCCAGCTCCACCGGGGAGAATCAGCCCCAGCATTTT. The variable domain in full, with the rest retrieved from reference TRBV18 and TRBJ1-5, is NAGVMQNPRHLVRRRGQEARLRCSPMKGHSHVYWYRQLPEEGLKFMVYLQKENIIDESGMPKERFSAEFPKEGPSILRIQQVVRGDSAAYFCASSTGENQPQHFGDGTRLSIL.

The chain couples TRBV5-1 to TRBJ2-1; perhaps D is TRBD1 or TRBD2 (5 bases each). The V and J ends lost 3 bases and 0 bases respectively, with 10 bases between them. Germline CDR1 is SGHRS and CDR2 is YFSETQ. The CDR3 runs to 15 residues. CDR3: CASSSGTASYNEQFF. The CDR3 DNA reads TGCGCCAGCAGCTCTGGGACGGCCTCCTACAATGAGCAGTTCTTC.

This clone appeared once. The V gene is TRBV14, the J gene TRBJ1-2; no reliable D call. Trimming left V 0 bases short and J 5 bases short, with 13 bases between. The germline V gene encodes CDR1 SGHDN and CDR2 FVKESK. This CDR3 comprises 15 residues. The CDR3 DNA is TGTGCCAGCAGCCAAGATTACGCGACAATTTATGGCTACACCTTC. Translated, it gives CASSQDYATIYGYTF.

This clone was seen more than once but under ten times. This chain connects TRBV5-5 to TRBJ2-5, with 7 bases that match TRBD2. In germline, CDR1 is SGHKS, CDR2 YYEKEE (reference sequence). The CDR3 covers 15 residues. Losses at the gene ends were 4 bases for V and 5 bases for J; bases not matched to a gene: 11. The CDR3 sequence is CASSVPGRSQETQYF. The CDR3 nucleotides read TGTGCCAGCAGCGTACCCGGGAGGTCGCAGGAGACCCAGTACTTC.

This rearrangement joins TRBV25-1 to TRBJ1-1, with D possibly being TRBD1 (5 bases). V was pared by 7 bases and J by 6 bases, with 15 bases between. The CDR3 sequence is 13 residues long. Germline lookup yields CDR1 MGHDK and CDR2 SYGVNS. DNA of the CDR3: TGTGCCAGCACCATAAGCCCAGGGTCTGAAGCTTTCTTT. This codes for CASTISPGSEAFF. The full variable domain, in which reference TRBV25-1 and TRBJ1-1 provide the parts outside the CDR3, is EADIYQTPRYLVIGTGKKITLECSQTMGHDKMYWYQQDPGMELHLIHYSYGVNSTEKGDLSSESTVSRIRTEHFPLTLESARPSHTSQYLCASTISPGSEAFFGQGTRLTVV.